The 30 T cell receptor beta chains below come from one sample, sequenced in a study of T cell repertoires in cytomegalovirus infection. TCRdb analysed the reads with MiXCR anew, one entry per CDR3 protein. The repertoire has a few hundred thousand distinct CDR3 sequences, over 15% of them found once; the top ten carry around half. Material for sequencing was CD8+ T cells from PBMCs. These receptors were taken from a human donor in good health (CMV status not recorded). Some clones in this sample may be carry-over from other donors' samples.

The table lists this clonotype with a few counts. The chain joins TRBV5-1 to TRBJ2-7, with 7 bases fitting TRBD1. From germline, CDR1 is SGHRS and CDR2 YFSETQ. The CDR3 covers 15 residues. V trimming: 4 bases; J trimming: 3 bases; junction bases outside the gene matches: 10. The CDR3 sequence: CASSLSGTELYEQYF. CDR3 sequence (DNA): TGCGCCAGCAGCCTCTCCGGGACAGAGCTCTACGAGCAGTACTTC.

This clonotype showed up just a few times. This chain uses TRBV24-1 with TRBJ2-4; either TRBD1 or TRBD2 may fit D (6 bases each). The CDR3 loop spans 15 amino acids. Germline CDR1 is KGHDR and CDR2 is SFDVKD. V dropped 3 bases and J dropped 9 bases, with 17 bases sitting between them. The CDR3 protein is CATSDATGIGSIQYF. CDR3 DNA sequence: TGTGCCACCAGTGATGCCACAGGGATCGGGAGCATTCAGTACTTC.

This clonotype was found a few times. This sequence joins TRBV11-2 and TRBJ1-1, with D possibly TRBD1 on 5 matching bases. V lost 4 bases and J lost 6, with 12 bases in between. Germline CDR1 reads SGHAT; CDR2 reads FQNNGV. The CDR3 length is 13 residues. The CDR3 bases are TGTGCCAGCAGCTCAATCAGGGCGGCTGAAGCTTTCTTT. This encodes CASSSIRAAEAFF.

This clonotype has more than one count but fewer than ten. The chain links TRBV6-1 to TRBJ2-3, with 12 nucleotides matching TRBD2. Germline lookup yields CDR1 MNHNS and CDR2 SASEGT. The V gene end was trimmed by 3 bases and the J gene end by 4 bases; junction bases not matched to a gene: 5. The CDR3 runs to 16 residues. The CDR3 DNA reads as TGTGCCAGCAGTGACGGACTAGCGGGGAGCCCAGATACGCAGTATTTT. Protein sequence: CASSDGLAGSPDTQYF.

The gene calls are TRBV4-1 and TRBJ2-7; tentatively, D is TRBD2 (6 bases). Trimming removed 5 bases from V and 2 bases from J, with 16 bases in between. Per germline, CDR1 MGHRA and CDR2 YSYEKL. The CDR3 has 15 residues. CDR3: CASSWDFKTAYEQYF. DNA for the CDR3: TGCGCCAGCAGCTGGGACTTCAAGACGGCCTACGAGCAGTACTTC.

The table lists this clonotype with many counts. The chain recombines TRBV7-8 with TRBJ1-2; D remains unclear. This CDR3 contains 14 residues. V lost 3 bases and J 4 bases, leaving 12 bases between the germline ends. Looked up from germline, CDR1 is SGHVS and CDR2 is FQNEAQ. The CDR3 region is CASSFAGSGYGYTF. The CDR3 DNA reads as TGTGCCAGCAGCTTTGCGGGGTCTGGCTATGGCTACACCTTC.

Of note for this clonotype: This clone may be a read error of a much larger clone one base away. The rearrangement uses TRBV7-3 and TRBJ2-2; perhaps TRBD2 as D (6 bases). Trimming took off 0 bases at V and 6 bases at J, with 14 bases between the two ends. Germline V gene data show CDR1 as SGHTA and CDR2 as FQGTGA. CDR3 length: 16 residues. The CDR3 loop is CASSLTGGRGAGELFF. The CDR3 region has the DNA TGTGCCAGCAGCTTAACCGGGGGACGGGGCGCCGGGGAGCTGTTTTTT.

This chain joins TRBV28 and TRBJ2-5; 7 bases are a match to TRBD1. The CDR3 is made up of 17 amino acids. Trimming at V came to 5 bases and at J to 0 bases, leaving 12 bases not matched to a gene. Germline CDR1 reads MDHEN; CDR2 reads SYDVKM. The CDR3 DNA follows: TGTGCCAGCAGTATGGAGCACGGGACAGCATACCAAGAGACCCAGTACTTC. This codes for CASSMEHGTAYQETQYF.

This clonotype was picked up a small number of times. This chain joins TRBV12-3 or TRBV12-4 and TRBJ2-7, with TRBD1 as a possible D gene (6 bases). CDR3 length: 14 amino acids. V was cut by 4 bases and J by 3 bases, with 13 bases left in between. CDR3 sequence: CASSSDSRYYEQYF. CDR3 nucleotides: TGTGCCAGCAGTTCGGACAGTCGTTACTACGAGCAGTACTTC.

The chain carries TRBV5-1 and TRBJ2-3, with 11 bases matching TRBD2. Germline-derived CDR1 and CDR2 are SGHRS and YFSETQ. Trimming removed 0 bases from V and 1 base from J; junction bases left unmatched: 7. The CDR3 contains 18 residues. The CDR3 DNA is TGCGCCAGCAGCTTGGATCTAGCGGGGGGAACCCGCACAGATACGCAGTATTTT. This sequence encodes CASSLDLAGGTRTDTQYF.

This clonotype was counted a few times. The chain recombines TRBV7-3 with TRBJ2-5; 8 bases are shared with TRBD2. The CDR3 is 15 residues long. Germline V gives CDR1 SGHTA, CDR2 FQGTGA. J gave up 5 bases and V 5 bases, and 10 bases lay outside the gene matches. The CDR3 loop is CASSPGTSTFETQYF. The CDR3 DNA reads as TGTGCCAGCAGCCCCGGGACTAGTACGTTCGAGACCCAGTACTTC.

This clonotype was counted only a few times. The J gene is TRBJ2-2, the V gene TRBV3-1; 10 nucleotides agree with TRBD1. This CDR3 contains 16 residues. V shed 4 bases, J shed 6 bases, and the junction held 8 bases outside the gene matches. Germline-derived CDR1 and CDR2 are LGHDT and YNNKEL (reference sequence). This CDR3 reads CASSLKTGGEAGELFF. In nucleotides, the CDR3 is TGTGCCAGCAGCCTGAAGACAGGGGGCGAGGCCGGGGAGCTGTTTTTT. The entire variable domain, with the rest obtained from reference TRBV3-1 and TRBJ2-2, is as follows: DTAVSQTPKYLVTQMGNDKSIKCEQNLGHDTMYWYKQDSKKFLKIMFSYNNKELIINETVPNRFSPKSPDKAHLNLHINSLELGDSAVYFCASSLKTGGEAGELFFGEGSRLTVL.

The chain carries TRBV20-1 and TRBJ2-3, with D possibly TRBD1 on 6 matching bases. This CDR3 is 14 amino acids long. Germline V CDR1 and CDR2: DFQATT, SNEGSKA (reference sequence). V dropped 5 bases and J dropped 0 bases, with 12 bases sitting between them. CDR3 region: CSAPWDKSTDTQYF. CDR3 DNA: TGCAGTGCTCCTTGGGACAAGAGCACAGATACGCAGTATTTT.

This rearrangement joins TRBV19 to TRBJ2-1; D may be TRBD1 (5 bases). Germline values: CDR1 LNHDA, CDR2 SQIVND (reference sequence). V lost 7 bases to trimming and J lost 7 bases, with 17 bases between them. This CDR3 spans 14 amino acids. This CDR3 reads CASKLGAPMNEQFF. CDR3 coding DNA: TGTGCCAGTAAGCTAGGGGCACCTATGAATGAGCAGTTCTTC.

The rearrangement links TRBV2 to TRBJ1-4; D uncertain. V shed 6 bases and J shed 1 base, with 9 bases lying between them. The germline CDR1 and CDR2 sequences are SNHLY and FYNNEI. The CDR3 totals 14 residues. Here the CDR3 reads CASRNWGTNEKLFF. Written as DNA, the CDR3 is TGTGCCAGCAGAAATTGGGGAACTAATGAAAAACTGTTTTTT.

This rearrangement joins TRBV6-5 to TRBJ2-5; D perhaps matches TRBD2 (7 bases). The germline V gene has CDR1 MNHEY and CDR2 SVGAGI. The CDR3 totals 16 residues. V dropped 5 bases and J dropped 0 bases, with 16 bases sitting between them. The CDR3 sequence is CASSRRGLADQETQYF. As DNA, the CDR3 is TGTGCCAGCAGTCGCCGGGGGCTAGCGGACCAAGAGACCCAGTACTTC.

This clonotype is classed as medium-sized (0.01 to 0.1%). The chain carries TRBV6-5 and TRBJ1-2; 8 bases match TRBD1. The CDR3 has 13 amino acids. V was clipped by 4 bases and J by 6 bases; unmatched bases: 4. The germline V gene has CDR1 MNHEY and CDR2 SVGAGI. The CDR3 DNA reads TGTGCCAGCAGTTTCCCGGGACAGGATGGCTACACCTTC. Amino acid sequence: CASSFPGQDGYTF.

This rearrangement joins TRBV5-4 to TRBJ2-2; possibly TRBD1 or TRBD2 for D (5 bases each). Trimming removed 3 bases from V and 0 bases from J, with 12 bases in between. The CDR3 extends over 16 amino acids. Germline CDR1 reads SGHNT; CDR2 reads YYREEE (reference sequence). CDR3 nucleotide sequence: TGTGCCAGCAGCTCCATTGAGGGGCCGAACACCGGGGAGCTGTTTTTT. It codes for CASSSIEGPNTGELFF.

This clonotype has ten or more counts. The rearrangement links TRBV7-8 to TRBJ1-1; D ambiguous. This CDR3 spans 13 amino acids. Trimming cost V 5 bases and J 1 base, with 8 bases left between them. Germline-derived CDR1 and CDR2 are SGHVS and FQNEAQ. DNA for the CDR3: TGTGCCAGCAGCCAAGGACCGAACACTGAAGCTTTCTTT. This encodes CASSQGPNTEAFF.

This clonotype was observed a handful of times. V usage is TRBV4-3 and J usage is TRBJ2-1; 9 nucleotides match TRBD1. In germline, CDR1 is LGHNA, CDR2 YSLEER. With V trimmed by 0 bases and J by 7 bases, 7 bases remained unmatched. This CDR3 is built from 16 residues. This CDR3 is CASSQDAQGARNEQFF. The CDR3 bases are TGCGCCAGCAGCCAAGATGCACAGGGGGCGCGAAATGAGCAGTTCTTC.

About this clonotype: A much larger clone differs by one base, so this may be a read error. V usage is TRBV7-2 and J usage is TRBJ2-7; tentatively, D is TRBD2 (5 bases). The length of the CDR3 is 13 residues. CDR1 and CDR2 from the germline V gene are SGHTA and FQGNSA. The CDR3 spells CAGSLEGYYEQYF. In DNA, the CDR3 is TGTGCCGGCAGCTTAGAGGGATACTACGAGCAGTACTTC.

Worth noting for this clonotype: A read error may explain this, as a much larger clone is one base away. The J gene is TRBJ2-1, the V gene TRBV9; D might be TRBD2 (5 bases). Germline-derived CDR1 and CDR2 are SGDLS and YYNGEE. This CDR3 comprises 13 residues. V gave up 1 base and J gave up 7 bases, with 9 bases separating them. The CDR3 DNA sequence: TGTGCCAGCAGCGTACGTTGGGAGAATGAGCAGTTCTTC. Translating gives CASSVRWENEQFF. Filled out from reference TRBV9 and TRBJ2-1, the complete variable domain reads DSGVTQTPKHLITATGQRVTLRCSPRSGDLSVYWYQQSLDQGLQFLIQYYNGEERAKGNILERFSAQQFPDLHSELNLSSLELGDSALYFCASSVRWENEQFFGPGTRLTVL.

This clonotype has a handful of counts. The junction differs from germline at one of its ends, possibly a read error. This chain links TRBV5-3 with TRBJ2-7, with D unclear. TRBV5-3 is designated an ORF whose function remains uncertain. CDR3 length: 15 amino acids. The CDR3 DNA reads TGTGCCAGCAGCTTGACGGGTTTGGACTCCTACGAGCAGTACTTC. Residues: CASSLTGLDSYEQYF.

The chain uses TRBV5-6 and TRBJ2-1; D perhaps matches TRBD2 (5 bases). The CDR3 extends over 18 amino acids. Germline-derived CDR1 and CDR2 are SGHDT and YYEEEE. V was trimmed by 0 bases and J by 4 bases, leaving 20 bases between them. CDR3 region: CASSLAFRGKLPYNEQFF. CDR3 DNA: TGTGCCAGCAGCTTGGCCTTTAGAGGGAAACTACCGTACAATGAGCAGTTCTTC.

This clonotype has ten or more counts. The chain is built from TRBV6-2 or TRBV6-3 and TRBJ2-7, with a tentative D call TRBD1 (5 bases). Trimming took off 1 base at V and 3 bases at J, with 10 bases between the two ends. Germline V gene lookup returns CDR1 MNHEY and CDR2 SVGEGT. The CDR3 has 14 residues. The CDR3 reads CASSYFTGHYEQYF. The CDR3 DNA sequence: TGTGCCAGCAGTTACTTTACAGGTCACTACGAGCAGTACTTC.

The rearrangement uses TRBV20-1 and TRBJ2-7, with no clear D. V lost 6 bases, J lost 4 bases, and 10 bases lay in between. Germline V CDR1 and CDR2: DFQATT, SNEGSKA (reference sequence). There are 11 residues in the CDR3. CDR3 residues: CSAPIMYEQYF. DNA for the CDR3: TGCAGTGCCCCAATAATGTACGAGCAGTACTTC.

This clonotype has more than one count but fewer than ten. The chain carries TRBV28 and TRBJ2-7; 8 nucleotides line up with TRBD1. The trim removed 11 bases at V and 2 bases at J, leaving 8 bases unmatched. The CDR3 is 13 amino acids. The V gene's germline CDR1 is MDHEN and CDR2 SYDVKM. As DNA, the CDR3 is TGTGCCTGCGACAGGGGACGGACCTACGAGCAGTACTTC. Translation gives CACDRGRTYEQYF.

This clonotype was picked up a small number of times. This chain's CDR3 is CSASKGEWGTEAFF. CDR3 nucleotide sequence: TGCAGTGCTAGTAAAGGGGAGTGGGGCACTGAAGCTTTCTTT. V gene TRBV20-1 combines with J gene TRBJ1-1, with a weak D call TRBD1 (5 bases). Per germline, CDR1 DFQATT and CDR2 SNEGSKA (reference sequence). CDR3 size: 14 residues. V lost 3 bases and J 4 bases, leaving 15 bases between the germline ends.

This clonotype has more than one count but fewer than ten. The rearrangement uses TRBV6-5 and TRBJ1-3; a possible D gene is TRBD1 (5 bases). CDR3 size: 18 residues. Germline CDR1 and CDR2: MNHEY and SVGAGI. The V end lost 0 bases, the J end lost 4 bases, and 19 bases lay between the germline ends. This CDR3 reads CASSYSRSREHSGNTIYF. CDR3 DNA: TGTGCCAGCAGTTACTCGCGGAGCAGGGAACACAGCGGAAACACCATATATTTT.

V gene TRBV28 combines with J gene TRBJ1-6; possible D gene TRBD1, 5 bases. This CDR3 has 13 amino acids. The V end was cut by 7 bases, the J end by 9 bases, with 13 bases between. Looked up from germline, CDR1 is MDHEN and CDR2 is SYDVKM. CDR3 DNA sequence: TGTGCCAGCAATCGGGGGTCGGCTTCACCCCTCCACTTT. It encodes CASNRGSASPLHF.